The clone carrying this T cell receptor beta chain was detected only once. Its antigen is unidentified. The sample comes from a study of cytomegalovirus exposure and HLA in healthy donors. Study outcomes and limitations: Within a later analysis, the majority of CMV-associated TCR beta chains appeared HLA-restricted. In terms of immune exposure information, only CMV serostatus was available.

Germline loops: CDR1 SGHAT, CDR2 FQNNGV. The CDR3 consists of 12 residues. Deletions cut 3 bases from V and 2 bases from J, with 5 bases between. The primer mix had 60 Vbeta and 13 Jbeta primers. Sequenced by immunoSEQ multiplex PCR; TCRdb stores in-frame clones only, minus some. The data show about 180,000 clones, with roughly 76% seen just once and roughly 5.2% held by the top ten. The chain carries TRBV11-2 and TRBJ2-7, with unresolved D. The TCR comes from a woman between 18 and 29 years old in good health and CMV-seropositive. Sequences were obtained from PBMCs. Here the CDR3 DNA reads TGTGCCAGCAGCTTTCTCGCCTACGAGCAGTACTTC. It is translated as CASSFLAYEQYF.